This TCR beta chain was profiled in a study of control samples from healthy donors and cancer patients. This CDR3 has 16 amino acids. The germline V gene encodes CDR1 MNHNS and CDR2 SASEGT. V gave up 1 base and J gave up 2 bases, with 12 bases separating them. Assay used: immunoSEQ multiplex PCR; TCRdb lists only in-frame clones, some missing. Among about 36,000 clones listed, 90% to 95% were seen once. The origin of this receptor is a man aged 35 to 55 with colorectal cancer. The chain links TRBV6-1 to TRBJ1-5; perhaps TRBD1 as D (5 bases). Sequenced input: PBMCs. As DNA, the CDR3 is TGTGCCAGCAGTGAAGGGGGCTATGTTGGCAATCAGCCCCAGCATTTT. Amino acid sequence: CASSEGGYVGNQPQHF.